The sample holds many counts of the clone carrying this T cell receptor beta chain. Its antigen remains unknown. Next came a second PCR, run for roughly 7 to 12 cycles, which used a sample-barcoded 5' primer along with a J-beta primer mix. TCRdb analysed the 5' RACE reads with MiXCR anew, one entry per CDR3 protein. The repertoire holds 850,000 or so distinct CDR3 sequences, with 29% as singletons. The sample is drawn from a study of blood T cells in healthy people across ages. Each donor supplied roughly 9 milliliters of peripheral blood. Study outcomes and limitations: Because sorting was not performed, PBMCs prevented conclusive naive versus antigen-experienced comparison.

The sample comprised blood. This TCR was recovered from a woman of 80 years or more in good health.

The CDR3: CASSALRRGQETQYF. The CDR3 DNA reads TGTGCCAGCAGCGCGTTACGGCGGGGGCAAGAGACCCAGTACTTC. This chain joins TRBV7-2 and TRBJ2-5; 7 nucleotides agree with TRBD2. The CDR3 is 15 amino acids. V was pared by 5 bases and J by 2 bases, with 8 bases of the junction left unmatched. Germline values: CDR1 SGHTA, CDR2 FQGNSA.